What follows is one TCR beta chain and its context. The record originates from a study of T-cell memory formation after mild COVID-19. TCRdb re-called the 5' RACE reads with MiXCR, one entry per CDR3 protein. The sample gives approximately 300,000 distinct CDR3 sequences, approximately 15% of which show up once; 22% is in the top ten. The CDR3 loop spans 15 amino acids. Germline lookup yields CDR1 SEHNR and CDR2 FQNEAQ (reference sequence). V lost 3 bases, J lost 4 bases, and 12 bases lay in between. The TCR was taken from a man aged 18-30 years who had mild COVID-19 (a few samples of this study predate the infection). Cell type and time point are not known. Sequencing input: PBMCs or a T cell subset sorted from them (not recorded which). The chain has TRBV7-9 and TRBJ2-2; TRBD1 might be the D (6 bases). This CDR3 reads CASSLTDRTTGELFF. The CDR3 DNA follows: TGTGCCAGCAGCTTGACCGACAGGACCACCGGGGAGCTGTTTTTT.